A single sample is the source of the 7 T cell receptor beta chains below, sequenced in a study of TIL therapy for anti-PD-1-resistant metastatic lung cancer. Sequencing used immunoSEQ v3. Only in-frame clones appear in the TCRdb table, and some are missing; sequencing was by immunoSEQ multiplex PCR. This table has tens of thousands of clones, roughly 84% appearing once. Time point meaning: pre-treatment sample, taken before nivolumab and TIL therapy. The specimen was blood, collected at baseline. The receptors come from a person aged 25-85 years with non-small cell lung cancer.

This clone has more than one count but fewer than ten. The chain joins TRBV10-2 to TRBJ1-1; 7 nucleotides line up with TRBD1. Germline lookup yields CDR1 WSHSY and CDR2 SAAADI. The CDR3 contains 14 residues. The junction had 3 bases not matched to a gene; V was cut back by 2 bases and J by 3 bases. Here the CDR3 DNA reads TGCGCCAGCAGTGAGGTTGGACAGGACACTGAAGCTTTCTTT. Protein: CASSEVGQDTEAFF.

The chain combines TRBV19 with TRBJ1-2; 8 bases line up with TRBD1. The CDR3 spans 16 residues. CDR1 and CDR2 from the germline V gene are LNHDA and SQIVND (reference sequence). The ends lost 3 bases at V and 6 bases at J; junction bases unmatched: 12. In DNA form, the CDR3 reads TGTGCCAGTAGTATTGGTATAGCGGACAGGGTAGATGGCTACACCTTC. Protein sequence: CASSIGIADRVDGYTF.

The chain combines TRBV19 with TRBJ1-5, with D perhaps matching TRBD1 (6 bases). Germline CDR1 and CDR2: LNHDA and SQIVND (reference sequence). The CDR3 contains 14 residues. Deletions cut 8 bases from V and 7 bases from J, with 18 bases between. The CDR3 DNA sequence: TGTGCCAGTGCCGGTAAGGGGGAAAGACAGCCCCAGCATTTT. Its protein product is CASAGKGERQPQHF.

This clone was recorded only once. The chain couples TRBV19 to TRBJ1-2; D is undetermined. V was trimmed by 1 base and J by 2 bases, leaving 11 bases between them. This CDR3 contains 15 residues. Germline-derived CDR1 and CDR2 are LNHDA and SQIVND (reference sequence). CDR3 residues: CASSIGKGTNYGYTF. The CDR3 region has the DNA TGTGCCAGTAGTATAGGGAAGGGAACAAACTATGGCTACACCTTC.

This chain's CDR3 is CASSPSAGRGETQYF. The DNA of the CDR3 is TGCGCCAGCAGCCCGTCGGCAGGGCGAGGAGAGACCCAGTACTTC. The chain combines TRBV5-1 with TRBJ2-5; maybe TRBD1 (5 bases). Looked up from germline, CDR1 is SGHRS and CDR2 is YFSETQ. The CDR3 contains 15 residues. V was pared by 4 bases and J by 4 bases, with 17 bases between.

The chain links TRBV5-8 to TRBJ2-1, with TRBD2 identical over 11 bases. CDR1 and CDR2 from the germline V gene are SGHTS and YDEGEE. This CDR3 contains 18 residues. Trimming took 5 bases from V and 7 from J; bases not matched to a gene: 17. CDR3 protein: CASSPGTVSSGRFNEQFF. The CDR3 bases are TGTGCCAGCAGTCCCGGGACAGTATCTAGCGGGAGGTTTAATGAGCAGTTCTTC.

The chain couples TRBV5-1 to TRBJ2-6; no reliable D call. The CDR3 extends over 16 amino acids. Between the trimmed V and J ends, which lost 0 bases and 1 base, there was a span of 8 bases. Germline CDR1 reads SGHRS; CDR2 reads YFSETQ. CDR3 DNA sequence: TGCGCCAGCAGCTTGGCCTTGGGTTCTGGGGCCAACGTCCTGACTTTC. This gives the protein CASSLALGSGANVLTF.